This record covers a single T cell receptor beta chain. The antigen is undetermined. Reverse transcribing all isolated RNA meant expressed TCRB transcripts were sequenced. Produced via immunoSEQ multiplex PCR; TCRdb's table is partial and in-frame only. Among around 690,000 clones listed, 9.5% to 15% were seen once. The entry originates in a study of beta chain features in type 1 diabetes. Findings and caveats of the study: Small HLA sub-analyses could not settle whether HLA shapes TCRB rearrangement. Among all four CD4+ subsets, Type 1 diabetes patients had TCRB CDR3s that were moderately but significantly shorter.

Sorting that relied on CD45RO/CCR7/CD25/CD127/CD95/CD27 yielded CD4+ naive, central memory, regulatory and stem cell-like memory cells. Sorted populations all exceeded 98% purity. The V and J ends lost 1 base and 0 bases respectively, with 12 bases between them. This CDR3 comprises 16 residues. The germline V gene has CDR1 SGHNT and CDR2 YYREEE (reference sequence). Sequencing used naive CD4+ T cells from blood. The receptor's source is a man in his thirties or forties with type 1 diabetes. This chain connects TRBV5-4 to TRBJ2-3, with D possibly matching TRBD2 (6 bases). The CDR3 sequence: CASSLFRGTSTDTQYF. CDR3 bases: TGTGCCAGCAGCTTGTTTCGGGGGACTAGCACAGATACGCAGTATTTT.